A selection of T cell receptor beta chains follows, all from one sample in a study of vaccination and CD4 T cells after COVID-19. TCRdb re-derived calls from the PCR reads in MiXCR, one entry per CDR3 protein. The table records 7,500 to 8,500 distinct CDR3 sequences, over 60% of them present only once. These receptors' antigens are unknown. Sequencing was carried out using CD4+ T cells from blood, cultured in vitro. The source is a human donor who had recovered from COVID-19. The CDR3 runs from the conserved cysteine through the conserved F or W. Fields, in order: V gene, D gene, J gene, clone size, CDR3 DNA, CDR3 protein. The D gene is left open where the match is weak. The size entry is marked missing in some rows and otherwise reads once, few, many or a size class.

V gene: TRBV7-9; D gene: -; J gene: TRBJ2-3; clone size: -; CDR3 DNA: TGTGCCAGCAGCCGAGTAGGGCTAGCGAACACAGATACGCAGTATTTT; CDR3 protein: CASSRVGLANTDTQYF
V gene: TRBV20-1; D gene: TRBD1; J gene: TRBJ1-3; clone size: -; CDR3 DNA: TGCAGTGCTAGAGACACAACAGGGGGCTCTGGAAACACCATATATTTT; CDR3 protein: CSARDTTGGSGNTIYF
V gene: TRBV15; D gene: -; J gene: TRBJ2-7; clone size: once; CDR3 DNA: TGTGCCACCAGCAGAGGCCCGGAGGGGGAGCAGTACTTC; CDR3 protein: CATSRGPEGEQYF
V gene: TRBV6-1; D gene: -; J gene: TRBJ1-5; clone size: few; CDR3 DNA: TGTGCCAGCAGAGAGGGACACCTCGGCTTCAATCAGCCCCAGCATTTT; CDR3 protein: CASREGHLGFNQPQHF
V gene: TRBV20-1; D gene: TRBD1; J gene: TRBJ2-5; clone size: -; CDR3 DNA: TGCAGTGCTCCCGGGACAGGATTTCTAGAGACCCAGTACTTC; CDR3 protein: CSAPGTGFLETQYF
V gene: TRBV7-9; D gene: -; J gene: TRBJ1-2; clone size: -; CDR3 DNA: TGTGCCAGCAGCTCCCTACCGGAGGGCTACACCTTC; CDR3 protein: CASSSLPEGYTF
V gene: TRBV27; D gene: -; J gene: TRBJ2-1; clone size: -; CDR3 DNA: TGTGCCAGCAGTTATTTTGGCCTGCTAGGTTCCAATGAGCAGTTCTTC; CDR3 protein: CASSYFGLLGSNEQFF
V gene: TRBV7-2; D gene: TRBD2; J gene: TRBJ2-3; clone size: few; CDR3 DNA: TGTGCCAGCAGCTTAGATGGGCGGGGGGCAGATACGCAGTATTTT; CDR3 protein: CASSLDGRGADTQYF
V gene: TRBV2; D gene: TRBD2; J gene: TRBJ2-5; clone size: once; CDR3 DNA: TGTGCCAGCAAGACCCCGGGACTAGCGGGAGTTGGGGAGACCCAGTACTTC; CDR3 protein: CASKTPGLAGVGETQYF
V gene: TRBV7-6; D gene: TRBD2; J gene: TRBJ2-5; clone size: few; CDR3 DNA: TGTGCCAGCAGCTTCCCAACGGGGGGGCCGGAGACCCAGTACTTC; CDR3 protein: CASSFPTGGPETQYF
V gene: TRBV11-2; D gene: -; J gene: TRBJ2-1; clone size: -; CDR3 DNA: TGTGCCAGCAGCTTAGCGGGAAGTGAGCAGTTCTTC; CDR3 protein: CASSLAGSEQFF
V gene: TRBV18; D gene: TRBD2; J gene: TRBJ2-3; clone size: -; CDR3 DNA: TGTGCCAGCTCACCACCGGGACTAGCGACAGCAGATACGCAGTATTTT; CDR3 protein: CASSPPGLATADTQYF
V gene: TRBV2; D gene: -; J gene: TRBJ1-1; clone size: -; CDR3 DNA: TGTGCCAGCAGTGTCACCCGCATGAACACTGAAGCTTTCTTT; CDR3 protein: CASSVTRMNTEAFF
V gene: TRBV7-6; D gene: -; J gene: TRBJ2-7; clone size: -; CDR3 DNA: TGTGCCAGCAGCTTAGAACGGGGTCCCTACGAGCAGTACTTC; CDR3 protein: CASSLERGPYEQYF
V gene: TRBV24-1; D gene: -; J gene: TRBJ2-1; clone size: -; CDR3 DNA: TGTGCCACCAGTGATCCCCCCTCGGGTGCGGGAACCTACAATGAGCAGTTCTTC; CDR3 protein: CATSDPPSGAGTYNEQFF
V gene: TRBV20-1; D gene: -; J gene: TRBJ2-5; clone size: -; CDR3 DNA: TGCAGTGCCCGAAGAAGTAGCGGACAAGAGACCCAGTACTTC; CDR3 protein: CSARRSSGQETQYF
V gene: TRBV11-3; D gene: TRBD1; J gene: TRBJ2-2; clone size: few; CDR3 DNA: TGTGCCAGCAGCTTAAGACAGGGAACCGGGGAGCTGTTTTTT; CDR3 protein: CASSLRQGTGELFF
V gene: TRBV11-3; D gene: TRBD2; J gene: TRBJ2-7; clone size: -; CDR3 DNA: TGTGCCAGCAGCCCGACGACTAGCGTCTCCTACGAGCAGTACTTC; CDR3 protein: CASSPTTSVSYEQYF
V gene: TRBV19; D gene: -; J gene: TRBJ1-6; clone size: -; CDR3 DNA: TGTGCCAGTAGTATTGGCCCGGCCTATAATTCACCCCTCCACTTT; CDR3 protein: CASSIGPAYNSPLHF
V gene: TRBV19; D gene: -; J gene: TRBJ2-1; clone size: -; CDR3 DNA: TGTGCCAGTAGTATCACAATGGTTAGCTACAATGAGCAGTTCTTC; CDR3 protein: CASSITMVSYNEQFF
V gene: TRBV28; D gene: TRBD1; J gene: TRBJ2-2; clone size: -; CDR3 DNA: TGTGCCAGCAAGACAGGGGATGCCGGGGAGCTGTTTTTT; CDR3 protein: CASKTGDAGELFF
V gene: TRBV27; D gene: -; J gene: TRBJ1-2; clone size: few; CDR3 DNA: TGTGCCAGCAGTTCTCTCGGGGCAGAGAATGGCTACACCTTC; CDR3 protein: CASSSLGAENGYTF
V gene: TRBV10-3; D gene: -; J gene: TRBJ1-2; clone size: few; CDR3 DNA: TGTGCCATCACTCAGGGGCAGGTCTATGGCTACACCTTC; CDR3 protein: CAITQGQVYGYTF
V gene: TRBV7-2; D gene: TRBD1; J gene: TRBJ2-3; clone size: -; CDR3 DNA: TGTGCCAGCAGCTCGGACAGGGGCCTAACAGATACGCAGTATTTT; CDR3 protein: CASSSDRGLTDTQYF
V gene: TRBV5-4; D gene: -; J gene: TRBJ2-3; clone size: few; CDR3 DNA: TGTGCCAGCAGCTTGGACAGGGAAGATACGCAGTATTTT; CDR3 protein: CASSLDREDTQYF
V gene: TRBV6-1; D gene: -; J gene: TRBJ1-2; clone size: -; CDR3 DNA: TGTGCCAGCCAAGAGAATCGGTTACAGGGAGTGGGTGGCTACACCTTC; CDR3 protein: CASQENRLQGVGGYTF
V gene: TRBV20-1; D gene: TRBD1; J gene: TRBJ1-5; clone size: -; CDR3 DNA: TGCAGTGCGCAAACAGGGGGCAAGGATCAGCCCCAGCATTTT; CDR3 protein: CSAQTGGKDQPQHF
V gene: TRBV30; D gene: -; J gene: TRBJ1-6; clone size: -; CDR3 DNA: TGTGCCTGGAGGAACGACCTTCGGGGTAATTCACCCCTCCACTTT; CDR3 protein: CAWRNDLRGNSPLHF
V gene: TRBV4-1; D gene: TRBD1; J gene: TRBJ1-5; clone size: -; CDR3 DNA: TGCGCCAGCAGCCAAAGCAGGACAGGCGGCGGGCAGCCCCAGCATTTT; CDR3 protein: CASSQSRTGGGQPQHF
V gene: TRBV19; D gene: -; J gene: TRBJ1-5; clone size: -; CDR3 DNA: TGTGCCAGTAGCCCTGGCAGTAGGGCACAGCCCCAGCATTTT; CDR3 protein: CASSPGSRAQPQHF
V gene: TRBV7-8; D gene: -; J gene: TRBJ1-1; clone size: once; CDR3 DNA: TGTGCCAGCAGCTTAGTAGCGGGGAACACTGAAGCTTTCTTT; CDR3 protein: CASSLVAGNTEAFF
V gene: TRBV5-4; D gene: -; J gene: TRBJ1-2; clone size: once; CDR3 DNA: TGTGCCAGCAGCTTGGTCGGTACAGGGCGAGGCTACACCTTC; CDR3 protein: CASSLVGTGRGYTF
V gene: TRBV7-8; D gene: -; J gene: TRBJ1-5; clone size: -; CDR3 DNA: TGTGCCAGCAGCCCAGACAACAATAGCAATCAGCCCCAGCATTTT; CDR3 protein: CASSPDNNSNQPQHF
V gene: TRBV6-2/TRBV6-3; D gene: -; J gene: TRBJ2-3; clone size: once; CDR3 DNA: TGTGCCAGCACCGAAGGCCGACCCACAGATACGCAGTATTTT; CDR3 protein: CASTEGRPTDTQYF
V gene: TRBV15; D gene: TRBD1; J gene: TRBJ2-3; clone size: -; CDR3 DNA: TGTGCCACCAGCCGGGGACAGGGTGATAGCTCAGATACGCAGTATTTT; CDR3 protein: CATSRGQGDSSDTQYF
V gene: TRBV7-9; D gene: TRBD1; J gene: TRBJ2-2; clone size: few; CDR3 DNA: TGTGCCAGCAGCGAAGACAGGGATTCCGGGGAGCTGTTTTTT; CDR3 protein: CASSEDRDSGELFF
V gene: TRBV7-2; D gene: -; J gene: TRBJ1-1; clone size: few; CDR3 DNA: TGTGCCAGCACCAAGACGGGGAGATGGGACACTGAAGCTTTCTTT; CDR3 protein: CASTKTGRWDTEAFF
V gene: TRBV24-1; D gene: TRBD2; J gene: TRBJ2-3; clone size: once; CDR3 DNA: TGTGCCACCAAGCGGGAGCCCACAGATACGCAGTATTTT; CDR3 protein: CATKREPTDTQYF
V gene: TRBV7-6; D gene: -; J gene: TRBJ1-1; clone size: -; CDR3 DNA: TGTGCCAGCAGCCCCGGGACGGCGGGCGAAGCTTTCTTT; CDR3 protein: CASSPGTAGEAFF
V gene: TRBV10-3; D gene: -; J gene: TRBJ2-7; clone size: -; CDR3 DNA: TGTGCCATCAGTGAGGGACTCGACCCTTTCTACGAGCAGTACTTC; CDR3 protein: CAISEGLDPFYEQYF
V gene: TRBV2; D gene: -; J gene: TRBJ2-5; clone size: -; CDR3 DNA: TGTGCCAGCAGTGCGAACCAGGGGGAGACCCAGTACTTC; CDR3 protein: CASSANQGETQYF
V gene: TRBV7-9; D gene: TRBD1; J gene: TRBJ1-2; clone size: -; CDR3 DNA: TGTGCCAGCAGCCCTCGACAGGGTCGGGAGGGCTACACCTTC; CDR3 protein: CASSPRQGREGYTF
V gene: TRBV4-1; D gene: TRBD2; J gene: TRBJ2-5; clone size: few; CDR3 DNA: TGCGCCAGCAGCCGATTTACCGGGACTAGCGGGAGGGCCGGCGAGACCCAGTACTTC; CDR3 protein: CASSRFTGTSGRAGETQYF
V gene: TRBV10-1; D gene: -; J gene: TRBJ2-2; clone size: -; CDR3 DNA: TGCGCCAGCAGTGGACAGGCGAACACCGGGGAGCTGTTTTTT; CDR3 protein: CASSGQANTGELFF
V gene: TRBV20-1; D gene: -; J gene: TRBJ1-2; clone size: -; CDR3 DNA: TGCAGTGCCTCCTGGCGGGGGCCGAACTTTGGCTACACCTTC; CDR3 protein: CSASWRGPNFGYTF
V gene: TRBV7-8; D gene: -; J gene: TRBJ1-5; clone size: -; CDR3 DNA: TGTGCCAGCAGCCCCGCCTATAGCAATCAGCCCCAGCATTTT; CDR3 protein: CASSPAYSNQPQHF
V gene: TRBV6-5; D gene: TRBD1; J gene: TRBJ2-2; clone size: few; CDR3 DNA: TGTGCCAGCAGTTCTCCAGGGGGCGGGTACACCGGGGAGCTGTTTTTT; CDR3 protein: CASSSPGGGYTGELFF
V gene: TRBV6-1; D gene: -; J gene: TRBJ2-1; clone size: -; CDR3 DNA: TGTGCCAGCAGAGGAGGCGGTTACAATGAGCAGTTCTTC; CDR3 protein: CASRGGGYNEQFF
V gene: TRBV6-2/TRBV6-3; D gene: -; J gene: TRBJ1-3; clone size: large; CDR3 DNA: TGTGCCAGCACCCAAGCAGGGACTGGAAACACCATATATTTT; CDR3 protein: CASTQAGTGNTIYF
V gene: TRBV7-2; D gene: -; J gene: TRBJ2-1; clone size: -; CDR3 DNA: TGTGCCAGCAGCGGCTACAATGAGCAGTTCTTC; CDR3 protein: CASSGYNEQFF
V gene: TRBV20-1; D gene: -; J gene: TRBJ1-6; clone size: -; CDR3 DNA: TGCAGTGCTAGAGGTGGGGGGAGCTCCCATAATTCACCCCTCCACTTT; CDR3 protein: CSARGGGSSHNSPLHF
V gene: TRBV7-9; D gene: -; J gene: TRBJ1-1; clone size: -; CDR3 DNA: TGTGCCAGCAGCCCGGGGACGGCTTACGCTGAAGCTTTCTTT; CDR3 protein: CASSPGTAYAEAFF